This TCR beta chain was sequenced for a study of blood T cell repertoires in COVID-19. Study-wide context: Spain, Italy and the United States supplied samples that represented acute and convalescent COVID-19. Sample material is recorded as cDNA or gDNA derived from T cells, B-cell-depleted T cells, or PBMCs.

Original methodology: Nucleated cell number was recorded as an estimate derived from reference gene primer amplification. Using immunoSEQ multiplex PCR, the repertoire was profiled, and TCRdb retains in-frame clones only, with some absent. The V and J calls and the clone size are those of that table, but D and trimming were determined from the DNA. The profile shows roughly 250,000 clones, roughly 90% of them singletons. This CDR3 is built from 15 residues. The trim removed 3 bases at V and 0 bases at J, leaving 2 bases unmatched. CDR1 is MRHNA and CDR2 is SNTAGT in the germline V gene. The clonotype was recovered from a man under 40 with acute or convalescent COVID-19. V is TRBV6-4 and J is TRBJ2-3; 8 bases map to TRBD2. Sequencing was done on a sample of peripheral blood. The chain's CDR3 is CASSETSVSTDTQYF. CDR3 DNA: TGTGCCAGCAGTGAGACTAGCGTAAGCACAGATACGCAGTATTTT.